These T cell receptor beta chains were read from a single sample in a study of shared clonotypes between healthy human individuals. The table came from immunoSEQ multiplex PCR; TCRdb's copy has only in-frame clones and leaves some out. This table has about 710,000 clones, less than 80% appearing once. Input material: memory CD4+ T cells sorted from blood. The source of these receptors is a woman aged 30 to 39 in good health. Both conserved end residues are part of each CDR3. The D gene is left open where the match is weak. Clone size is shown for a subset of rows, as once, few, many or a class of expanded clone.

CDR3 length	V gene	clone size	J gene	D gene	CDR3 DNA	CDR3 protein
14	TRBV5-1	NA	TRBJ1-1	TRBD1	TGCGCCAGCAGCCGGGGACAGCTGAACACTGAAGCTTTCTTT	CASSRGQLNTEAFF
14	TRBV5-1	NA	TRBJ2-7	NA	TGCGCCAGCAGCAGGTCGGAGGCCGCCGACGCTCGGTACTTC	CASSRSEAADARYF
14	TRBV29-1	NA	TRBJ1-5	NA	TGCAGCGTTGAATACGGGGATAGCAATCAGCCCCAGCATTTT	CSVEYGDSNQPQHF
14	TRBV7-8	NA	TRBJ2-2	NA	TGTGCCAGCAGCCCTGGGGACTTCACCGGGGAGCTGTTTTTT	CASSPGDFTGELFF
16	TRBV11-2	NA	TRBJ2-1	NA	TGTGCCAGCAGCTCCTTCCGGGACACCCGCTACAATGAGCAGTTCTTC	CASSSFRDTRYNEQFF
15	TRBV5-5	NA	TRBJ2-1	TRBD2	TGTGCCAGCAGCGAGGGACTAGCGGGAGGGGTTGAGCAGTTCTTC	CASSEGLAGGVEQFF
14	TRBV29-1	few	TRBJ2-1	NA	TGCAGCGTTAGAGCGGAGAGCTCCTACAATGAGCAGTTCTTC	CSVRAESSYNEQFF
15	TRBV27	NA	TRBJ2-7	TRBD1	TGTGCCAGCAGCCGTAATATAGGGACAGCCTACGAGCAGTACTTC	CASSRNIGTAYEQYF
13	TRBV5-1	NA	TRBJ2-3	NA	TGCGCCAGCAGCCCACAGGGGGGGGACACGCAGTATTTT	CASSPQGGDTQYF
15	TRBV5-5	NA	TRBJ2-3	TRBD2	TGTGCCAGCAGCCGAGGCCCTAGCGGGGGAGATACGCAGTATTTT	CASSRGPSGGDTQYF
16	TRBV5-6	NA	TRBJ2-2	NA	TGTGCCAGCAGCTTGGTTCGGACGGCGAACACCGGGGAGCTGTTTTTT	CASSLVRTANTGELFF
14	TRBV27	NA	TRBJ2-5	NA	TGTGCCAGCAGTACAGGGAGGGGGCAAGAGACCCAGTACTTC	CASSTGRGQETQYF
15	TRBV10-1	NA	TRBJ2-2	NA	TGCGCCAGCAGTGAGTCAGGTCTAAACACCGGGGAGCTGTTTTTT	CASSESGLNTGELFF
15	TRBV6-1	few	TRBJ2-3	NA	TGTGCCAGCAGTGTACTTGATACTAGCACAGATACGCAGTATTTT	CASSVLDTSTDTQYF
13	TRBV19	many	TRBJ1-5	NA	TGTGCCAGTAGTGGAGGGGGAAATCAGCCCCAGCATTTT	CASSGGGNQPQHF
16	TRBV11-2	NA	TRBJ2-5	NA	TGTGCCAGCAGCTCCCGTAGTCAGGGACTCCAAGAGACCCAGTACTTC	CASSSRSQGLQETQYF
16	TRBV5-5	many	TRBJ2-7	NA	TGTGCCAGCAGCTTGGGGCCTCCGCAGGCGGCCTACGAGCAGTACTTC	CASSLGPPQAAYEQYF
14	TRBV6-5	NA	TRBJ1-1	TRBD1	TGTGCCAGCAGTTACGACAGGGGATTAACTGAAGCTTTCTTT	CASSYDRGLTEAFF
16	TRBV5-1	NA	TRBJ2-2	TRBD2	TGCGCCAGCAGCACTAGCGGGAGGGCGAACACCGGGGAGCTGTTTTTT	CASSTSGRANTGELFF
16	TRBV19	NA	TRBJ2-1	NA	TGTGCCAGTAGTATAGGGGTAGGGAGGCCCTACAATGAGCAGTTCTTC	CASSIGVGRPYNEQFF
16	TRBV5-1	NA	TRBJ2-3	NA	TGCGCCAGCAGCTTGGGTGGAGCCCCTAGCACAGATACGCAGTATTTT	CASSLGGAPSTDTQYF
16	TRBV7-2	NA	TRBJ2-5	TRBD2	TGTGCCAGCAGCTTTTCCCCTGCGGGAGGAGGCGAGACCCAGTACTTC	CASSFSPAGGGETQYF
14	TRBV19	once	TRBJ2-5	TRBD2	TGTGCCAGTAGTATCCGATCGGGAGGAGAGACCCAGTACTTC	CASSIRSGGETQYF
16	TRBV7-6	once	TRBJ1-5	TRBD1	TGTGCCAGCAGCCCCGTAGGGACAGGGAGCAATCAGCCCCAGCATTTT	CASSPVGTGSNQPQHF
14	TRBV29-1	NA	TRBJ2-1	NA	TGCAGCGTTGACGCGGGATCCTCCTACAATGAGCAGTTCTTC	CSVDAGSSYNEQFF
16	TRBV27	NA	TRBJ1-1	TRBD1	TGTGCCAGCAGTCCCCGGACAGGCTCTCGGGACACTGAAGCTTTCTTT	CASSPRTGSRDTEAFF
14	TRBV5-1	NA	TRBJ1-1	TRBD1	TGCGCCAGCAGTTTACTGACAGGGGTAACTGAAGCTTTCTTT	CASSLLTGVTEAFF
21	TRBV27	NA	TRBJ2-2	TRBD2	TGTGCCAGCAGTCTTCGGACTAGCGGGAGCATGGGTGGGCTTAACACCGGGGAGCTGTTTTTT	CASSLRTSGSMGGLNTGELFF
16	TRBV10-3	NA	TRBJ2-7	TRBD1	TGTGCCATCAGCGGGTCCCCGGGACAGGGGGCTGGGGAGCAGTACTTC	CAISGSPGQGAGEQYF
15	TRBV6-1	NA	TRBJ2-3	NA	TGTGCCAGCAGCCAACCTCAGGGGCGCGGAGATACGCAGTATTTT	CASSQPQGRGDTQYF
12	TRBV6-5	NA	TRBJ2-7	NA	TGTGCCAGCCTCGGGGCTTCCTACGAGCAGTACTTC	CASLGASYEQYF
13	TRBV7-9	once	TRBJ1-4	NA	TGTGCCAGCAGCTTTGGCTTTAATGAAAAACTGTTTTTT	CASSFGFNEKLFF
16	TRBV28	NA	TRBJ2-2	TRBD1	TGTGCCAGCAGTACCCCGGGACAGGGGGCTTGGGGGGAGCTGTTTTTT	CASSTPGQGAWGELFF
14	TRBV6-1	NA	TRBJ2-7	TRBD2	TGTGCCAGCAGGGTAGCGGGAGGAACCTACGAGCAGTACTTC	CASRVAGGTYEQYF
14	TRBV19	NA	TRBJ2-5	NA	TGTGCCAGCAATTCCCGGACAGCGAGGGAGACCCAGTACTTC	CASNSRTARETQYF
15	TRBV28	NA	TRBJ2-5	TRBD2	TGTGCCAGCAGTTTTAGCGGGATTTTACAAGAGACCCAGTACTTC	CASSFSGILQETQYF
14	TRBV2	NA	TRBJ2-2	NA	TGTGCCAGTTGGTTGGGGGGAGACGCCGGGGAGCTGTTTTTT	CASWLGGDAGELFF
18	TRBV5-6	NA	TRBJ2-5	TRBD1	TGTGCCAGCAGCTCAACAAGAACCGGGACAGGGGGCTTCGAGACCCAGTACTTC	CASSSTRTGTGGFETQYF
14	TRBV6-6	NA	TRBJ1-2	TRBD1	TGTGCCAGCAGTTCGACAGGGGTAGGGTATGGCTACACCTTC	CASSSTGVGYGYTF
13	TRBV6-6	NA	TRBJ2-1	TRBD1	TGTGCCAGCGGACAGGATCCAGCCAATGAGCAGTTCTTC	CASGQDPANEQFF
14	TRBV25-1	few	TRBJ2-2	NA	TGTGCCAGCAGGAGGGACTTCTACACCGGGGAGCTGTTTTTT	CASRRDFYTGELFF
15	TRBV28	NA	TRBJ2-5	TRBD2	TGTGCCAGCAGTTCTAGCGGGATGAACCAAGAGACCCAGTACTTC	CASSSSGMNQETQYF
13	TRBV6-1	NA	TRBJ1-5	NA	TGTGCCAGCACCGGGGGTTTTGATCAGCCCCAGCATTTT	CASTGGFDQPQHF
14	TRBV29-1	NA	TRBJ1-2	NA	TGCAGCGTTCCCCCGCCCCGGGGGCTCGCTGGCTACACCTTC	CSVPPPRGLAGYTF
15	TRBV28	NA	TRBJ2-2	NA	TGTGCCGCCCAGAGGTGGGCAGGGGATACCGGGGAGCTGTTTTTT	CAAQRWAGDTGELFF
16	TRBV23-1	once	TRBJ1-5	NA	TGCGCCGTCGGCTCCGGGGTGGACACAGCAAATCAGCCCCAGCATTTT	CAVGSGVDTANQPQHF
16	TRBV28	NA	TRBJ2-7	NA	TGTGCCAGCACCAGATCCCTATCGAGGGGCTCCTACGAGCAGTACTTC	CASTRSLSRGSYEQYF
19	TRBV2	NA	TRBJ2-6	TRBD1	TGTGCCAGCAGTGACGACGGACAGGAGTATGGGTACGGGGCCAACGTCCTGACTTTC	CASSDDGQEYGYGANVLTF
15	TRBV28	NA	TRBJ2-7	NA	TGTGCCAGCAGCCCGGGGGGCCCTTCCTCCTACGAGCAGTACTTC	CASSPGGPSSYEQYF
16	TRBV28	NA	TRBJ2-7	TRBD2	TGTGCCAGCAGTTTATGGGCTGGCGGGAGGTCCTACGAGCAGTACTTC	CASSLWAGGRSYEQYF
15	TRBV6-1	NA	TRBJ2-7	TRBD2	TGTGCCAGCAGTGAATGGGGGGAGGGATCGAGGGAGCAGTACTTC	CASSEWGEGSREQYF
12	TRBV25-1	NA	TRBJ2-5	NA	TGTGCCAGCAGAATCTCTAGGGAGACCCAGTACTTC	CASRISRETQYF
12	TRBV18	NA	TRBJ1-1	NA	TGTGCCAGCCGGGGCTATATGGGGGAAGCTTTCTTT	CASRGYMGEAFF
18	TRBV7-2	NA	TRBJ2-1	NA	TGTGCCAGCAGCTTAGCCATTAACCGGGACTTCCCTTGGAATGAGCAGTTCTTC	CASSLAINRDFPWNEQFF
19	TRBV6-7	NA	TRBJ2-7	TRBD2	TGTGCCAGCAGTTATCGGCCGGGACTAGCGGGAGGAGGCTCCTACGAGCAGTACTTC	CASSYRPGLAGGGSYEQYF
15	TRBV13	NA	TRBJ2-2	NA	TGTGCCAGCAGCCGGAGGACAAAAGGCACCGGGGAGCTGTTTTTT	CASSRRTKGTGELFF
13	TRBV6-6	few	TRBJ1-1	NA	TGTGCCAGCAGTTACATGACGAACACTGAAGCTTTCTTT	CASSYMTNTEAFF